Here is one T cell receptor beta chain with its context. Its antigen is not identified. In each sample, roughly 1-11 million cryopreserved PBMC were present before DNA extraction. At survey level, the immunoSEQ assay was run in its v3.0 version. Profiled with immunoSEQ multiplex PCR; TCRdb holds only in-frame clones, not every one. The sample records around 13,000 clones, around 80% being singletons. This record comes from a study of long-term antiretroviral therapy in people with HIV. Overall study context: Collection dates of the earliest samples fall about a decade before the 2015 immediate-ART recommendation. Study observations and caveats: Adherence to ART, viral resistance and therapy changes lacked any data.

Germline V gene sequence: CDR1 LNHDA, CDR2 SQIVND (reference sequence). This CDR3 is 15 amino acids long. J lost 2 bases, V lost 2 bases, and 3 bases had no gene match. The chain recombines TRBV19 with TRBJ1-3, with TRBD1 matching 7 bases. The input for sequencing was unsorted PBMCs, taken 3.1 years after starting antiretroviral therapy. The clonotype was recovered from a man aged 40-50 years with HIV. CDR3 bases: TGTGCCAGTAGTATAACCGGGACAGCTGGAAACACCATATATTTT. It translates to CASSITGTAGNTIYF.